Sequencing of this T cell receptor (beta chain) was carried out in a study of cytomegalovirus exposure and HLA in healthy donors (dated by TCRdb to 2017 to 2019). About the study as a whole: An earlier analysis of some 550 of the donors reported about 290 Gb of sequence data and 117 million unique TCR beta sequences from roughly 180 million T cells. To predict cytomegalovirus infection status, the study brought together high-throughput TCR immunosequencing, statistical association of individual TCRs with disease status, and machine learning. The study aimed to test whether cataloging public T cell receptors could reveal signatures of past pathogen exposure. Both class I and class II loci were covered by HLA typing, at four-digit resolution. An early release covering about 600 HLA-typed donors comprised about 320 gigabases of sequencing data and around 80 million unique TCR sequences. Rather than drawing on any new phenotypic data, the later analysis identified candidate immune exposures from TCR beta sequences and the way those sequences occurred across donors. Among the approximately 400 genotyped donors, around 81% belonged to the genetic ancestry cluster associated with self-reported Caucasian donors. An earlier analysis of approximately 500 of the donors applied high-throughput TCR beta sequencing to assess whether each TCR beta V gene segment acted as functional or pseudogenic. A later genetic analysis used genome-wide SNP genotypes for about 65% of the roughly 670 donors, treating that subset as a discovery cohort. A later analysis re-analyzed previously published TCR beta repertoires from about 730 donors and added high-resolution HLA genotyping to study TCR occurrence patterns. Because of strong linkage in the cohort, 4 to 6 DR-DQ haplotypes were treated as single units for association and clustering. Among roughly 400 genotyped donors of the cohort, an average of roughly 230,000 unique TCR beta nucleotide sequences was sequenced per donor, of which approximately 18% were non-productive. The number of typed donors differed by locus: roughly 620-640 for A, B, C, DRB1 and DQB1; 522 for DQA1; around 610 for DPA1; and 450 to 480 for DPB1. Besides the first cohort of roughly 700 subjects, a separate validation cohort made up of some 110 different subjects was used. The T cell repertoires of under 700 subjects were profiled by immunosequencing and related to cytomegalovirus serostatus. Donor age, sex, ethnicity and CMV serostatus were collected together with the repertoire data. All discovery cohort repertoires had been generated using a single sequencing platform. Beyond this particular receptor, the publication reports: The sequencing pipeline was judged likely to have produced a cluster of highly shared sequence variants as a technical artifact. According to a later analysis, parvovirus B19, influenza, CMV and Epstein-Barr virus appeared linked to several top co-occurrence clusters. The 87-base-pair reads could not distinguish some IMGT-functional V segments, including TRBV6-2 and TRBV6-3, so those segments were excluded. In an earlier analysis of some 500 of the donors, most TCR beta V segments were observed in productive rearrangements about 90% or about 30% of the time, broadly matching IMGT annotations. Specific HLA alleles were associated with more than 15,000 TCR beta sequences at a false discovery rate of 0.05 in a later analysis. A further reported finding was that TCR beta sequences accurately predicted the HLA-A and HLA-B alleles for most subjects in the first cohort. The study gave a list of some 150 TCR beta chains associated with cytomegalovirus. HLA typing was unavailable for some donors at each locus, so association tests used only the typed subset. The cohort was sequenced for TCR beta chains only, and without alpha or paired-chain data the features that could be detected were limited. According to a later genetic analysis, donors in an Asian-associated ancestry cluster had fewer N-insertions in productive TCRs than the approximately 610-donor mean. According to the authors, the approach could potentially be generalized to other disease states and immunological phenotypes. Compared with equally common non-associated chains, HLA-associated TCR beta chains in a later analysis were more clonally expanded and had lower generation probabilities. Because counts were too low, 15 or so rarely observed V segments, including chromosome 9 orphons, were excluded from the earlier analysis of several hundred of the donors. According to a later analysis, most CMV-associated TCR beta chains appeared to be HLA-restricted, and the HLA associations seemed to be driven largely by CMV exposure. In a later genetic analysis, a missense DCLRE1C variant was associated with V-gene and J-gene trimming of TCR beta chains, and the association was replicated in an independent cohort. Most TCR sequences were seen in very few donors, while some public TCRs were found in many individuals. The only immune exposure information available for the cohort was CMV serostatus. Linkage disequilibrium might explain the correlated functional status among segregating V segments, but an unknown experimental factor could not be excluded. The presence/absence analyses assumed that sequencing depth was roughly uniform across donors, and that assumption may not be true. In vitro tests confirmed that three of the cytomegalovirus-associated TCR beta chains recognize cytomegalovirus antigens. When HLA alleles, especially DR and DQ, strongly co-occurred, TCR associations were difficult to assign to individual alleles. According to a later analysis, TCR association rates differed among HLA loci, with DRB1 alleles showing the most associated TCRs and HLA-C alleles showing the fewest. The classifier was reported to diagnose cytomegalovirus status with high specificity and sensitivity in both the original cohort and the validation cohort.

In total, 630 or so healthy bone marrow donors made up the cohort. All cohort members were sampled while nominally healthy, although unrecorded immune exposures were likely present. The donor was CMV seropositive and belonged to the group of about 290 seropositive cohort members. Each donor provided a peripheral blood sample, and peripheral blood mononuclear cells were used for TCR beta sequencing. Genomic DNA was extracted from the blood cell samples with the Qiagen DNeasy Blood Extraction Kit. From the cysteine up to the phenylalanine, the CDR3 has a length of 14 residues. The DNA shown is the 42-base CDR3, in frame from base 1. Ends trimmed: V by 5 bases, J by 5 bases; bases unmatched to a gene: 8. Looking up the germline V gene yields CDR1 MDHEN and CDR2 SYDVKM. With regard to this clone: Its target antigen remains unknown. No much larger clone is present one base from it, and per-base qualities are unavailable.

The receptor library was made with the immunoSEQ multiplex PCR assay. For the multiplex PCR, a mixture combining 60 forward primers for TCR Vbeta segments and 13 reverse primers for TCR Jbeta segments was used. The CDR3 region of rearranged TCR beta genes was amplified from genomic DNA by a multiplex PCR assay. The amplified TCR beta libraries were sequenced on the Illumina HiSeq System as 87-base-pair reads. In the source study's methods: Across the 670 or so repertoires, a later analysis counted some 81 million unique TCR beta chains, about 10 million of which were shared by at least two donors. Raw reads were error-corrected and collapsed into unique sequences with a nearest-neighbor algorithm that merged closely related sequences to remove PCR and sequencing errors. CDR3 sequences were aligned to IMGT reference sequences to assign V, D and J gene segments. For a sequence to be retained, a match of at least six nucleotides was required to both a V gene segment and a J gene segment. A rearrangement was called productive if the CDR3 had no stop codons and remained in frame with V and J, and every other rearrangement was called non-productive. Following IMGT convention, CDR3 was defined as the stretch from the second conserved V-encoded cysteine up to the conserved J-encoded phenylalanine. In an earlier analysis of around 600 of the donors, sequences lacking an unambiguous match to a single V gene segment were excluded. In an earlier analysis of approximately 590 of the donors, a V segment was called functional when productive rearrangements were above 56.7%, and segregating when the standard deviation between donors exceeded 5%. A statistical classification framework was developed to diagnose cytomegalovirus status using the catalog of TCR beta chain sequences. In a later analysis, TCR nucleotide sequences were compared against IMGT/GENE-DB human TR gene sequences so that V and J genes could be assigned. The TCRdist pipeline was used in a later analysis to assign CDR3 sequences and most-parsimonious VDJ recombination scenarios. In a later analysis, each TCR beta chain was defined by its CDR3 amino acid sequence together with its V-gene family, and reads lacking a unique V-gene family were excluded. A later analysis removed roughly 590 highly shared, low-generation-probability nucleotide sequences to deal with suspected cross-contamination and a sequencing artifact. In a later analysis, a clonal expansion index for each public chain was calculated from normalized within-repertoire ranks of inferred template counts. In a later analysis, generation probabilities were computed with a VDJ recombination model fitted to out-of-frame rearrangements, and the resulting probabilities were checked against IGoR. A later analysis scored TCR-TCR, TCR-HLA and TCR-CMV co-occurrence with hypergeometric tests, applying a repertoire-size bias correction to TCR pairs. A later analysis estimated false discovery rates by permuting HLA or CMV assignments 20 times. In a later analysis, co-occurring TCRs were grouped with DBSCAN, and TCRdist sequence similarity was added when clustering was performed within HLA-allele-positive subsets. Co-occurrence clustering excluded repertoires with fewer than 30,000 or more than 120,000 public chains, plus five with anomalous nucleotide sharing. TCRdb took this table from immuneACCESS and kept in-frame rearrangements with V and J called. Such tables lack part of the clones; where checked against another copy, unresolved V genes explain under half of the gap, and the rest is unexplained. The D gene and trimming were derived from the DNA, and the V and J assignments and clone size from that table. The sample table lists about 160,000 clones, about 80% of them with a count of one. The biggest ten clones account for approximately 0.89% of the sample.

The sequence is built from TRBV28 and TRBJ2-5; 7 bases in the middle match TRBD1. Input material: PBMCs. This TCR was sampled from a woman aged 50 to 65 in good health and CMV-seropositive. CDR3 sequence: CASSITDRRETQYF. The DNA reads TGTGCCAGCAGTATAACGGACAGGAGGGAGACCCAGTACTTC.